This TCR beta chain emerged from a study of shared clonotypes between healthy human individuals. The CDR3 loop spans 13 amino acids. The V and J ends lost 7 bases and 1 base respectively, with 11 bases between them. The V gene's germline CDR1 is SQVTM and CDR2 ANQGSEA. Study-level points and caveats: What naive subsets generally showed was a larger estimated richness than memory subsets showed. Represented diversity (both genetic and exposure-history) was limited by the small number of donors. Across a handful of donors, naive CD4 shared around 5%, naive CD8 3.5% to 4%, memory CD4 2.3%, memory CD8 more than 0.35%.

A remark on this clone: Its antigen is unknown.

Researchers partitioned CD4+ cells into CD45RA+ naive and CD45RA-negative memory subsets. Data came from immunoSEQ multiplex PCR; TCRdb stores just in-frame clones and leaves some out. The sample gives around 2.5 million clones, 93% of which show up once; approximately 0.35% is in the top ten. Specimen: naive CD4+ T cells from PBMCs. Subset indicated: CD45RA+ positively selected. The TCR sequence derives from a man younger than 30 in good health. Some clones in this sample may be carry-over from other donors' samples. The V and J genes are TRBV29-1 and TRBJ1-3; D remains unclear. CDR3: CSAVLTSGNTIYF. Written as DNA, the CDR3 is TGCAGCGCTGTGTTGACTTCTGGAAACACCATATATTTT.